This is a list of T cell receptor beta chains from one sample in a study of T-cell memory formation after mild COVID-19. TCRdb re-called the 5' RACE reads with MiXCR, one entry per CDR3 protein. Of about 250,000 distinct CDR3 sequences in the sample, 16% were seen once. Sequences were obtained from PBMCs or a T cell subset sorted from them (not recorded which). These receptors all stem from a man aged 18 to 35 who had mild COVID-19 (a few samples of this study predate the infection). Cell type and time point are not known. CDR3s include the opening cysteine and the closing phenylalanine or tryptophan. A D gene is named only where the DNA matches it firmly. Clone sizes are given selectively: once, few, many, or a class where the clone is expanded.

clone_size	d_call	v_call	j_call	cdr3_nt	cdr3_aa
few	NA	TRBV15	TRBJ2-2	TGTGCCACCAGCGGGGCTTACACCGGGGAGCTGTTTTTT	CATSGAYTGELFF
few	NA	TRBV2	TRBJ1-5	TGTGCCAGCAGCGTTTCCCAGACGAGCTTTGGTCAGCCCCAGCATTTT	CASSVSQTSFGQPQHF
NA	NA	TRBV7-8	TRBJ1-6	TGTGCCAGCAATCTTCAGGCCCAGGGCGTGTATAATTCACCCCTCCACTTT	CASNLQAQGVYNSPLHF
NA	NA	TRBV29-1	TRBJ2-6	TGCAGCGTTGGGACGGGCCAGGCTGGGGCCAACGTCCTGACTTTC	CSVGTGQAGANVLTF
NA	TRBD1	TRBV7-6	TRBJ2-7	TGTGCCAGCAGCCAAAGTGGGCAGGGGGCGTACGAGCAGTACTTC	CASSQSGQGAYEQYF
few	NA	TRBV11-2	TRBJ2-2	TGTGCCAGCAGCTTAGCGGGAGTTCGACTACCCCGGGAGCTGTTTTTT	CASSLAGVRLPRELFF
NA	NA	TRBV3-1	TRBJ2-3	TGTGACAGCACACCCGGGGGATTTACAGATACGCAGTATTTT	CDSTPGGFTDTQYF
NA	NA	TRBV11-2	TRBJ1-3	TGTGCCAGCAGCTTATTAGGGCCTGGAAACACCATATATTTT	CASSLLGPGNTIYF
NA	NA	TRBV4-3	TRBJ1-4	TGCGCCAGCAGCCCTACAGGGAATCAACCCGAAAAACTGTTTTTT	CASSPTGNQPEKLFF
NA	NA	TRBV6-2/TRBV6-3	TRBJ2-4	TGTGCCAGCAGTTACGGGGTCGGAGGTCTCGAAAACATTCAGTACTTC	CASSYGVGGLENIQYF
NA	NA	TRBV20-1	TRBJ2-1	TGCAGTGCTAGGATGGGCTCTCATGACAATGAGCAGTTCTTC	CSARMGSHDNEQFF
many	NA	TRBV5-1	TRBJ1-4	TGCGCCAGCAGCTTGGCCCTCGTTTCAGGAGAAAAACTGTTTTTT	CASSLALVSGEKLFF
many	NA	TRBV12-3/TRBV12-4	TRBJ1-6	TGTGCCAGCACCTCCGGGTCGGCTGGTAATTCACCCCTCCACTTT	CASTSGSAGNSPLHF
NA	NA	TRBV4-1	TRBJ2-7	TGCGCCAGCGCCGCGTTGGGGGAAGGGAGCAGGTACGAGCAGTACTTC	CASAALGEGSRYEQYF
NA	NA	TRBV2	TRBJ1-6	TGTGCCAGCAGTGAAGGGGGCAGGGATTCACCCCTCCACTTT	CASSEGGRDSPLHF
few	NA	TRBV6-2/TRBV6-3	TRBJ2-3	TGTGCCAGCAGTTTCCCGACTGGGCCGGGTACGCAGTATTTT	CASSFPTGPGTQYF
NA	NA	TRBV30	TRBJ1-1	TGTGCCTGGAGGGAAGGCTTTTCGAACAAAGCTTTCTTT	CAWREGFSNKAFF
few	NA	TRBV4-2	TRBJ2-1	TGTGCCAGCAGCCAAGCTTTGGACGGTCGATACAATGAGCAGTTCTTC	CASSQALDGRYNEQFF
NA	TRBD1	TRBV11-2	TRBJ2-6	TGTGCCAGCAGCTTAGAGGGTCTTACCAGGGGGCTAGGTGGGGCCAACGTCCTGACTTTC	CASSLEGLTRGLGGANVLTF
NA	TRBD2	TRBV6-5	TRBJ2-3	TGTGCCAGCAGTTATACTAGCGGGGGGGAAGATACGCAGTATTTT	CASSYTSGGEDTQYF
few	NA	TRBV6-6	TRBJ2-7	TGTGCCAGCAGCTCCGCTGGGCCGGGGGCCTACGAGCAGTACTTC	CASSSAGPGAYEQYF
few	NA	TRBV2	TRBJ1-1	TGTGCCAGCAGTGTTACGGGGAATGCGAACACTGAAGCTTTCTTT	CASSVTGNANTEAFF
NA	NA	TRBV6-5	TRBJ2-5	TGTGCCAGCAGTTATTCACCTTTAGCGGCACAAGAGACCCAGTACTTC	CASSYSPLAAQETQYF
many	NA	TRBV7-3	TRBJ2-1	TGTGCCAGCAGCTTAGGTGGGGTTAGCAATCTCAATGAGCAGTTCTTC	CASSLGGVSNLNEQFF
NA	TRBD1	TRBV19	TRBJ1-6	TGTGCCACTGCGGGGGACAGAGGCTCACCCCTCCACTTT	CATAGDRGSPLHF
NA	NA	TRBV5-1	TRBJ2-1	TGCGCCAGCAGAGCTCCCGAGGGGTGGGACAATGAGCAGTTCTTC	CASRAPEGWDNEQFF
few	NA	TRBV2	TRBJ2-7	TGTGCCAGCAGTGATCAGGGGCAACTCTACGAGCAGTACTTC	CASSDQGQLYEQYF
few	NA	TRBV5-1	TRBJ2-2	TGCGCCAGCAGCTTGGGTCTAGTTGGCGGGGAGCTGTTTTTT	CASSLGLVGGELFF
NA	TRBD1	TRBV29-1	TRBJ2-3	TGCAGCGGGGGACAGGCTCTGGGCACAGATACGCAGTATTTT	CSGGQALGTDTQYF
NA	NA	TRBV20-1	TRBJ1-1	TGCAGTGTTGAGGGGACTGGGAACACTGAAGCTTTCTTT	CSVEGTGNTEAFF
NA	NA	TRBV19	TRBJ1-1	TGTGCCAGTAGTATTGTACCGGGAGAAAGAGCTTTCTTT	CASSIVPGERAFF
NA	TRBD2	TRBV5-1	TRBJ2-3	TGCGCCAGCAGCTCCGGGACTAGCGGGAAGAGCACAGATACGCAGTATTTT	CASSSGTSGKSTDTQYF
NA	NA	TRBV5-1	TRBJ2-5	TGCGCCAGCAGCTTGGGCTCACAGCCCCAAGAGACCCAGTACTTC	CASSLGSQPQETQYF
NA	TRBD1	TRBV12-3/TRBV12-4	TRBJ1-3	TGTGCCAGCAGTTTGAACAGGGGGTTTGACACCATATATTTT	CASSLNRGFDTIYF
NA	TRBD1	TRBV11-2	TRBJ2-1	TGTGCCAGCAGCTTAAAAATTCCGGGACAGGGTTCTGATGAGCAGTTCTTC	CASSLKIPGQGSDEQFF
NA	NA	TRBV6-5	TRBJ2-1	TGTGCCGCCCGGCCGGGAGTACTCAATGAGCAGTTCTTC	CAARPGVLNEQFF
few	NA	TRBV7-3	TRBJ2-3	TGTGCCAGCAGCGCGGGATCTCGCGATACGCAGTATTTT	CASSAGSRDTQYF
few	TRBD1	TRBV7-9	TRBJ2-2	TGTGCCAGCAGCGGACCGACAGGGGGCAACACCGGGGAGCTGTTTTTT	CASSGPTGGNTGELFF
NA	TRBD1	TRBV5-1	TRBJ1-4	TGCGCCAGCAGCCTCGAAGGGACAGATGAAAAACTGTTTTTT	CASSLEGTDEKLFF
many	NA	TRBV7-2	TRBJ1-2	TGTGCCAGCAGCCACTCGAGGCAGTATGGCTACACCTTC	CASSHSRQYGYTF
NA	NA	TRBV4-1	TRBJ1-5	TGCGCCAGCAGCCAAGAGGGACTCCGAAAGGACCCGGCTCAGCCCCAGCATTTT	CASSQEGLRKDPAQPQHF
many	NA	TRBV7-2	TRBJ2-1	TGTGCCAGCAGCTTAGCGCCCGTAACGGACTTCGCCTACAATGAGCAGTTCTTC	CASSLAPVTDFAYNEQFF
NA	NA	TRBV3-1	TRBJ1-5	TGTGCCAGCAGCCCGCAGAATAATCAGCCCCAGCATTTT	CASSPQNNQPQHF
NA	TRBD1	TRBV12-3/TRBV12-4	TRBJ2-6	TGTGCCAGCGGGACAGGGGGATGGGCCAACGTCCTGACTTTC	CASGTGGWANVLTF
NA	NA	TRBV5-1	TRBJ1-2	TGCGCCAGCAGCTTGGTCGGTCCGAATGATGGCTACACCTTC	CASSLVGPNDGYTF
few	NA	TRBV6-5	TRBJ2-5	TGTGCCAGCAGTTACGTAGGGGTACCGGGAGAGACCCAGTACTTC	CASSYVGVPGETQYF
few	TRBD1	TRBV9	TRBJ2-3	TGTGCCAGCAGCGTAGCTGCACAGGGGGGCACAGATACGCAGTATTTT	CASSVAAQGGTDTQYF
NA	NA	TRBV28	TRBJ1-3	TGTGCCAGCAGTCCATCCGGGAACTCTGGAAACACCATATATTTT	CASSPSGNSGNTIYF